This T cell receptor beta chain stems from a study of glioma-infiltrating T cells. Study results and limitations: Tissue and blood shared very few CDR3 sequences.

Using RNA template, CDR3s of TCR alpha and beta were amplified with iRepertoire arm-PCR. TCRdb recomputed calls from the multiplex PCR reads with MiXCR, one row per CDR3 protein. The repertoire holds 100,000 to 150,000 distinct CDR3 sequences, with roughly 23% as singletons. This clonotype showed up many times. Its antigen is as yet unknown. This CDR3 region has 8 residues. Trimming cost V 9 bases and J 8 bases, with 4 bases left between them. Per germline, CDR1 SNHLY and CDR2 FYNNEI. The clonotype was recovered from a human donor with low-grade glioma or glioblastoma, undergoing nonglioma brain surgery, or in good health (not recorded which). V usage is TRBV2 and J usage is TRBJ1-1, with unresolved D. The sample comprised glioma tissue, nonneoplastic brain tissue, or PBMCs (not recorded which). This chain's CDR3 is CAREEAFF. CDR3 sequence (DNA): TGTGCCAGAGAAGAAGCTTTCTTT.